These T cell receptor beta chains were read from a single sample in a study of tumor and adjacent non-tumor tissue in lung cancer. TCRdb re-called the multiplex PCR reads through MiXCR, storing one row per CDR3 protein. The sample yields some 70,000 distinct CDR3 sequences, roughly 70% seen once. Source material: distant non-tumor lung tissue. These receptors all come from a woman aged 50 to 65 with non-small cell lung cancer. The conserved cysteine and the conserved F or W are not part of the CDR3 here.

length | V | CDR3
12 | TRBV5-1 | DSTLRHSQNEQF
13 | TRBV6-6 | ASSYSPQGALGYT
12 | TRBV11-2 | ASILDVGYTEPF
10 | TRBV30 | AWSPSKETQY
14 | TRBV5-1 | ASSLEASGGYNEQF
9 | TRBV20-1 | SASWGEIQY
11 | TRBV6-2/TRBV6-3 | ASSYWSSYERY
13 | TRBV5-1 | ASSAGHTNTGELF
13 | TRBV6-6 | ASSDRTGGGLPLH
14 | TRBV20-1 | SARAPLAGHTYEQY
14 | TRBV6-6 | TSTTGGALNTGELF
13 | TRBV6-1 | ASSGRLAGNYEQY
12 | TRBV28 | AITLSIRTKEAF
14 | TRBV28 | VSSLLQTVESDPQH
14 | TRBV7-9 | ASSLTSGGITGELF
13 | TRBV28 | ASRVSGTAYNGQF
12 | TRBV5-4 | ASSLGSANYGYT
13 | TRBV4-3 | ASSFDLARVGERF
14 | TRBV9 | ASSVASAGGYNEQF
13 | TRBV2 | ATRWAVGSNQPQH
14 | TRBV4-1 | ASSQEVRVSSYERY
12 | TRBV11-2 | AISLTDRVSEQY
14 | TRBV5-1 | ASSLASDGASYEQY
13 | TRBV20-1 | SARNGVRFNQCQH
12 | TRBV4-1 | ASSSSTREDAQY
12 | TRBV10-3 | AIARQGTGNTIY